Listed here are 32 T cell receptor beta chains from one sample, sequenced in a study of T cell responses to AZD1222 COVID-19 vaccine. Assay used: immunoSEQ multiplex PCR; TCRdb lists only in-frame clones, some missing. The sample holds 180,000 or so clones, around nine tenths seen once. The sequenced sample was peripheral blood, obtained on day 0 of AZD1222 vaccination. These receptor sequences come from an adult in good health.

This chain links TRBV9 with TRBJ2-1; TRBD2 agrees at 14 bases. J lost 0 bases, V lost 1 base, and 9 bases had no gene match. Per germline, CDR1 SGDLS and CDR2 YYNGEE. The CDR3 is 20 residues long. CDR3 nucleotides: TGTGCCAGCAGCGTACAAGGACTAGCGGGAGGCGGCTTCTCCTACAATGAGCAGTTCTTC. It encodes CASSVQGLAGGGFSYNEQFF.

The chain links TRBV30 to TRBJ2-7; no definite D call. Germline V gene data show CDR1 as GTSNPN and CDR2 as SVGIG (reference sequence). V dropped 1 base and J dropped 4 bases, with 8 bases sitting between them. This CDR3 contains 12 residues. The CDR3 DNA is TGTGCCTGGAGTGGTCTCCCTTACGAGCAGTACTTC. Translation: CAWSGLPYEQYF.

V gene TRBV30 combines with J gene TRBJ2-2; D possibly corresponds to TRBD1 (6 bases). V was shortened by 0 bases and J by 7 bases, with 9 bases between the two germline ends. CDR3 length: 13 residues. Germline loops: CDR1 GTSNPN, CDR2 SVGIG (reference sequence). The CDR3 coding sequence is TGTGCCTGGAGTGTACAGGGCGGCGGGGAGCTGTTTTTT. Its protein is CAWSVQGGGELFF.

The V gene is TRBV6-1, the J gene TRBJ2-4; 8 positions match TRBD1. The germline V gene encodes CDR1 MNHNS and CDR2 SASEGT. CDR3 size: 17 residues. V shed 2 bases and J 1 base; nucleotides not matched to a gene: 7. The CDR3 DNA sequence: TGTGCCAGCAGTGAACGGGCAGGGGGCCAGGCCAAAAACATTCAGTACTTC. Translated: CASSERAGGQAKNIQYF.

The chain recombines TRBV6-2 or TRBV6-3 with TRBJ2-1, with D perhaps being TRBD1 or TRBD2 (5 bases each). Trimming pared 4 bases from V and 4 bases from J, leaving 17 bases between. This CDR3 region has 16 residues. Looked up from germline, CDR1 is MNHEY and CDR2 is SVGEGT. The CDR3 here is CASSSIETGGYNEQFF. The CDR3 DNA reads as TGTGCCAGCAGTTCTATTGAAACAGGAGGATACAATGAGCAGTTCTTC.

The V and J genes are TRBV5-1 and TRBJ2-5, with D unresolved. Germline CDR1 and CDR2: SGHRS and YFSETQ. The CDR3 has 14 amino acids. V was pared by 0 bases and J by 5 bases, with 11 bases between. CDR3 sequence (DNA): TGCGCCAGCAGCTTGGTTGGGTTCAGGGAGACCCAGTACTTC. It specifies CASSLVGFRETQYF.

V is TRBV20-1 and J is TRBJ1-2; maybe TRBD1 (6 bases). Germline V gene data show CDR1 as DFQATT and CDR2 as SNEGSKA (reference sequence). This CDR3 has 11 amino acids. Trimming took 5 bases from V and 7 from J, leaving 11 bases between them. The CDR3 spells CSAGDIRGYTF. The CDR3 DNA follows: TGCAGTGCTGGGGACATACGTGGCTACACCTTC.

This chain links TRBV5-6 with TRBJ2-2, with TRBD1 as a possible D gene (6 bases). The CDR3 contains 16 residues. Per germline, CDR1 SGHDT and CDR2 YYEEEE. Trimming took off 2 bases at V and 9 bases at J, with 20 bases between the two ends. CDR3 region: CASSLGQNAYGRELFF. The CDR3 DNA reads TGTGCCAGCAGCTTAGGACAGAATGCTTATGGGAGGGAGCTGTTTTTT.

This chain links TRBV10-3 with TRBJ1-1, with D maybe TRBD1 (5 bases). The CDR3 has 15 amino acids. Germline CDR1 is ENHRY and CDR2 is SYGVKD. Deletions cut 3 bases from V and 1 base from J, with 12 bases between. The DNA of the CDR3 is TGTGCCATCAGTGATCCGGGACTCGCGAACACTGAAGCTTTCTTT. It codes for CAISDPGLANTEAFF.

The chain recombines TRBV27 with TRBJ2-1; the D call may be TRBD1 or TRBD2 (5 bases each). CDR1 is MNHEY, CDR2 SMNVEV, per germline (reference sequence). The V and J ends lost 6 bases and 10 bases respectively, with 13 bases between them. This CDR3 has 12 amino acids. Here the CDR3 reads CASSKGRNEQFF. CDR3 DNA sequence: TGTGCCAGCAGCAAGGGACGGAACGAGCAGTTCTTC.

V and J are TRBV5-1 and TRBJ2-6; D uncertain. Trimming pared 0 bases from V and 0 bases from J, leaving 7 bases between. CDR1 and CDR2 from the germline V gene are SGHRS and YFSETQ. The CDR3 sequence is 16 residues long. CDR3: CASSLEGISGANVLTF. In nucleotides, the CDR3 is TGCGCCAGCAGCTTGGAGGGAATCTCTGGGGCCAACGTCCTGACTTTC.

The chain links TRBV7-9 to TRBJ1-1; D perhaps matches TRBD1 (5 bases). Trimming removed 1 base from V and 1 base from J, with 13 bases in between. The CDR3 sequence is 16 residues long. Per the germline V gene, CDR1 is SEHNR and CDR2 is FQNEAQ (reference sequence). This CDR3 reads CASSLDPGTANTEAFF. DNA of the CDR3: TGTGCCAGCAGCTTAGATCCCGGGACGGCGAACACTGAAGCTTTCTTT.

This clone was seen a single time. This chain links TRBV11-2 with TRBJ1-3; D gene uncertain. The CDR3 extends over 14 amino acids. CDR1 is SGHAT, CDR2 FQNNGV, per germline. V gave up 1 base and J gave up 0 bases, with 4 bases separating them. Here the CDR3 DNA reads TGTGCCAGCAGCTTAGCAGTCTCTGGAAACACCATATATTTT. This encodes CASSLAVSGNTIYF.

This chain links TRBV11-3 with TRBJ2-1, with D perhaps TRBD2 (5 bases). V was cut by 3 bases and J by 0 bases, with 6 bases left in between. Germline CDR1 reads SGHNT; CDR2 reads YENEEA. The CDR3 loop spans 14 amino acids. CDR3 loop: CASSFEGSYNEQFF. The DNA of the CDR3 is TGTGCCAGCAGCTTCGAGGGCTCCTACAATGAGCAGTTCTTC.

The chain has TRBV5-4 and TRBJ1-6, with D unclear. The CDR3 extends over 15 amino acids. Germline V CDR1 and CDR2: SGHNT, YYREEE (reference sequence). V lost 5 bases and J lost 3, with 12 bases in between. CDR3 sequence: CASRSSQVYNSPLHF. The CDR3 coding sequence is TGTGCCAGCAGATCCTCCCAGGTCTATAATTCACCCCTCCACTTT.

The V and J genes are TRBV6-5 and TRBJ2-7; possibly TRBD1 or TRBD2 for D (5 bases each). CDR1 is MNHEY and CDR2 is SVGAGI in the germline V gene. The V end lost 5 bases, the J end lost 1 base, and 12 bases lay between the germline ends. This CDR3 spans 14 amino acids. The CDR3 loop reads CASSPHGGSYEQYF. The CDR3, as DNA: TGTGCCAGCAGTCCGCATGGGGGATCCTACGAGCAGTACTTC.

The genes are TRBV9 and TRBJ1-1; 8 nucleotides match TRBD1. Germline lookup yields CDR1 SGDLS and CDR2 YYNGEE. This CDR3 comprises 16 residues. V lost 0 bases, J lost 4 bases, and 8 bases stayed unmatched. Written as DNA, the CDR3 is TGTGCCAGCAGCGTAGGGACAGGGTACGAGAGCACTGAAGCTTTCTTT. It yields the protein CASSVGTGYESTEAFF.

The V call is TRBV5-1, the J call TRBJ2-3, with 7 bases that match TRBD2. This CDR3 has 14 amino acids. With 7 bases clipped from V and 4 bases from J, the junction kept 9 bases outside the gene matches. Looked up from germline, CDR1 is SGHRS and CDR2 is YFSETQ. CDR3 in amino acids: CASLRGGSSDTQYF. The DNA for the CDR3 is TGCGCCAGCCTTCGGGGCGGGAGTTCAGATACGCAGTATTTT.

The chain has TRBV6-5 and TRBJ2-7; 10 bases align to TRBD2. CDR1 MNHEY and CDR2 SVGAGI come from the germline V gene. V trimming: 5 bases; J trimming: 3 bases; junction bases outside the gene matches: 4. This CDR3 comprises 14 residues. The CDR3 region is CASSHSGRNYEQYF. Written as DNA, the CDR3 is TGTGCCAGCAGTCATAGCGGGAGGAACTACGAGCAGTACTTC.

This clone was detected once. The J gene is TRBJ2-1, the V gene TRBV5-1; 11 bases fit TRBD1. CDR3 length: 15 residues. Per the germline V gene, CDR1 is SGHRS and CDR2 is YFSETQ. CDR3 loop: CATKVGTGGYNEQFF. In DNA, the CDR3 is TGCGCAACCAAGGTCGGGACAGGGGGCTACAATGAGCAGTTCTTC.

V gene TRBV2 combines with J gene TRBJ2-7; TRBD2 agrees at 7 bases. Germline assignment: CDR1 SNHLY and CDR2 FYNNEI. Trimming cost V 3 bases and J 1 base; bases outside gene matches: 0. The CDR3 runs to 13 residues. The CDR3 coding sequence is TGTGCCAGCAGTGACGGGGGGTCCTACGAGCAGTACTTC. This gives the protein CASSDGGSYEQYF.

The CDR3 DNA is TGTGCCTGGAGCGACCCCGACGAGCAGTACTTC. This sequence encodes CAWSDPDEQYF. The chain links TRBV30 to TRBJ2-7, with D uncertain. V was trimmed by 3 bases and J by 5 bases, leaving 8 bases between them. Germline loops: CDR1 GTSNPN, CDR2 SVGIG (reference sequence). CDR3 length: 11 amino acids.

The chain couples TRBV7-9 to TRBJ1-1; no clear D. This CDR3 has 14 residues. V gave up 2 bases and J gave up 0 bases, with 7 bases separating them. Germline loops: CDR1 SEHNR, CDR2 FQNEAQ (reference sequence). The CDR3 loop is CASSLLGMNTEAFF. Written as DNA, the CDR3 is TGTGCCAGCAGCTTACTAGGGATGAACACTGAAGCTTTCTTT. The whole variable domain, remainder taken from reference TRBV7-9 and TRBJ1-1, is DTGVSQNPRHKITKRGQNVTFRCDPISEHNRLYWYRQTLGQGPEFLTYFQNEAQLEKSRLLSDRFSAERPKGSFSTLEIQRTEQGDSAMYLCASSLLGMNTEAFFGQGTRLTVV.

V gene TRBV6-8 combines with J gene TRBJ2-3; 13 nucleotides agree with TRBD2. CDR1 and CDR2 (germline): MNHGY, SAAAGT. The CDR3 is 17 amino acids. Losses at the gene ends were 10 bases for V and 3 bases for J; bases not matched to a gene: 13. The CDR3 bases are TGTGCCATCGTACTAGCGGGAGGGCCGGTGGTAACAGATACGCAGTATTTT. Residues: CAIVLAGGPVVTDTQYF.

The rearrangement joins TRBV3-1 (or the pseudogene TRBV3-2) to TRBJ2-7; tentatively, D is TRBD1 or TRBD2 (5 bases each). Germline values: CDR1 LGHDT, CDR2 YNNKEL (reference sequence). This CDR3 region has 13 residues. V gave up 4 bases and J gave up 4 bases, with 11 bases separating them. This CDR3 is CASSPSGTYEQYF. CDR3 coding DNA: TGTGCCAGCAGCCCCTCCGGGACGTACGAGCAGTACTTC.

In DNA, the CDR3 is TGTGCCAGCACAAGGACAGGTAGTCAGCCCCAGCATTTT. Its translation: CASTRTGSQPQHF. J is TRBJ1-5 and V is TRBV6-5; 7 bases line up with TRBD1. The germline gives CDR1 MNHEY, CDR2 SVGAGI. Losses at the gene ends were 7 bases for V and 6 bases for J; bases not matched to a gene: 6. This CDR3 is 13 amino acids long.

The CDR3 region is CASGLAGETGRQPQHF. The CDR3 DNA reads as TGTGCTAGTGGTTTAGCGGGAGAGACAGGGAGGCAGCCCCAGCATTTT. The V call is TRBV12-5, the J call TRBJ1-5; 7 positions match TRBD1. J lost 7 bases, V lost 3 bases, and 12 bases had no gene match. In germline, CDR1 is LGHNT, CDR2 FRNRAP. The CDR3 is made up of 16 amino acids.

This chain uses TRBV7-9 with TRBJ2-2, with TRBD1 identical over 7 bases. The V gene's germline CDR1 is SEHNR and CDR2 FQNEAQ (reference sequence). Trimming removed 8 bases from V and 3 bases from J; junction bases left unmatched: 6. The CDR3 consists of 14 residues. The CDR3, as DNA: TGTGCCAGCGAAACAGGGGTAGACACCGGGGAGCTGTTTTTT. It codes for CASETGVDTGELFF.

The J gene is TRBJ1-6, the V gene TRBV28, with D unclear. CDR1 and CDR2 (germline): MDHEN, SYDVKM. With 5 bases removed from V and 8 bases from J, the gap between germline ends came to 10 bases. This CDR3 is built from 13 residues. The CDR3 loop is CASSPIPHSPLHF. As DNA, the CDR3 is TGTGCCAGCAGTCCCATTCCGCATTCACCCCTCCACTTT.

This chain connects TRBV5-4 to TRBJ1-2; the D gene is possibly TRBD1 (6 bases). The CDR3 runs 15 residues. CDR1 SGHNT and CDR2 YYREEE come from the germline V gene (reference sequence). V was pared by 1 base and J by 5 bases, with 15 bases between. CDR3 in DNA: TGTGCCAGCAGCTTGCGTCGCAGGACAGATTATGGCTACACCTTC. Protein: CASSLRRRTDYGYTF.

Turning to this clone: Relative to the germline gene, one junction end is altered; a read error may explain this. The rearrangement links TRBV18 to TRBJ1-4; D perhaps matches TRBD1 (6 bases). Germline values: CDR1 KGHSH, CDR2 LQKENI. The CDR3 contains 16 residues. In DNA form, the CDR3 reads TGTGCCAGCTCCCCACCAACCGACAGGATCGGAGAAAAACTGTTTTTT. It translates to CASSPPTDRIGEKLFF. Based on the CDR3 plus reference TRBV18 and TRBJ1-4, the full variable domain is NAGVMQNPRHLVRRRGQEARLRCSPMKGHSHVYWYRQLPEEGLKFMVYLQKENIIDESGMPKERFSAEFPKEGPSILRIQQVVRGDSAAYFCASSPPTDRIGEKLFFGSGTQLSVL.

This clone was seen a single time. The gene calls are TRBV7-9 and TRBJ2-7; D unresolved. Trimming cost V 3 bases and J 5 bases, with 8 bases left between them. Per the germline V gene, CDR1 is SEHNR and CDR2 is FQNEAQ (reference sequence). This CDR3 spans 12 amino acids. The CDR3 loop is CASSLIPNEQYF. The CDR3 DNA reads TGTGCCAGCAGCTTGATCCCTAACGAGCAGTACTTC.